These 19 T cell receptor beta chains originate from one sample sequenced in a study of cytomegalovirus exposure and HLA in healthy donors. Use of 60 Vbeta and 13 Jbeta primers characterized the PCR. Assay: immunoSEQ multiplex PCR; the TCRdb copy retains only in-frame clones and omits some. The table has approximately 54,000 clones, approximately 81% seen once. Specimen: PBMCs. These receptors all come from a young woman in good health and CMV-seronegative.

The chain employs TRBV7-6 and TRBJ1-1, with 8 bases that match TRBD1. This CDR3 is 14 amino acids long. V dropped 5 bases and J dropped 0; count of bases not matched to a gene: 2. Per germline, CDR1 SGHVS and CDR2 FNYEAQ. The CDR3 region has the DNA TGTGCCAGCAGCCAGACAGGGGTGAACACTGAAGCTTTCTTT. Residues: CASSQTGVNTEAFF.

The gene calls are TRBV19 and TRBJ1-1; TRBD1 aligns across 12 bases. The CDR3 has 16 residues. Germline assignment: CDR1 LNHDA and CDR2 SQIVND (reference sequence). Trimming at V came to 4 bases and at J to 3 bases, leaving 6 bases not matched to a gene. This chain's CDR3 is CASSTGGTGGYTEAFF. DNA for the CDR3: TGTGCCAGTAGTACCGGAGGGACAGGGGGCTACACTGAAGCTTTCTTT.

V and J are TRBV10-1 and TRBJ2-2; 7 bases are a match to TRBD1. Germline V gene sequence: CDR1 WNHNN, CDR2 SYGVQD (reference sequence). The trim removed 4 bases at V and 6 bases at J, leaving 11 bases unmatched. The CDR3 runs 16 residues. The CDR3 region is CASSGARGQSAGELFF. The CDR3 nucleotides read TGCGCCAGCAGTGGGGCGAGGGGGCAATCGGCCGGGGAGCTGTTTTTT.

This clone was counted between two and nine times. The chain has TRBV27 and TRBJ2-1; 11 bases align to TRBD2. Per germline, CDR1 MNHEY and CDR2 SMNVEV (reference sequence). CDR3 size: 16 residues. V shed 3 bases, J shed 8 bases, and the junction held 9 bases outside the gene matches. The CDR3, as DNA: TGTGCCAGCAGTTTGAGGCTAGCGGGAGGAGCGGATGAGCAGTTCTTC. Encoded protein: CASSLRLAGGADEQFF.

This chain joins TRBV7-2 and TRBJ1-5; no clear D. From germline, CDR1 is SGHTA and CDR2 FQGNSA. The CDR3 extends over 15 amino acids. V gave up 1 base and J gave up 0 bases, with 7 bases separating them. The CDR3 loop is CASSLVQSSNQPQHF. For the CDR3, the DNA is TGTGCCAGCAGCTTAGTACAAAGTAGCAATCAGCCCCAGCATTTT.

V and J are TRBV5-4 and TRBJ2-7; weak D call: TRBD2 (5 bases). V shed 4 bases and J shed 5 bases, with 16 bases lying between them. The CDR3 consists of 14 residues. Germline assignment: CDR1 SGHNT and CDR2 YYREEE (reference sequence). This CDR3 is CASSPGLVGDEQYF. CDR3 nucleotides: TGTGCCAGCAGCCCCGGACTTGTGGGCGACGAGCAGTACTTC.

The chain recombines TRBV10-2 with TRBJ2-2, with TRBD2 identical over 10 bases. The CDR3 has 14 amino acids. The germline V gene encodes CDR1 WSHSY and CDR2 SAAADI. J was trimmed by 7 bases and V by 3 bases; bases with no gene match: 2. The CDR3 nucleotides are TGCGCCAGCAGTGAACTAGCGGGATACGGGGAGCTGTTTTTT. This gives the protein CASSELAGYGELFF.

V usage is TRBV5-6 and J usage is TRBJ1-2, with D possibly being TRBD1 (5 bases). V was trimmed by 1 base and J by 8 bases, leaving 12 bases between them. Germline V gives CDR1 SGHDT, CDR2 YYEEEE. This CDR3 has 13 amino acids. The CDR3 DNA sequence: TGTGCCAGCAGCTTGTGGGACGGGAGGGGCTACACCTTC. This sequence encodes CASSLWDGRGYTF.

The chain joins TRBV4-1 to TRBJ1-2; D not certain. This CDR3 is built from 18 residues. Germline V lookup: CDR1 MGHRA, CDR2 YSYEKL. V was clipped by 1 base and J by 0 bases, with 18 bases between them. CDR3 region: CASSQVRRVRAANYGYTF. As DNA, the CDR3 is TGCGCCAGCAGCCAAGTTCGTCGGGTTCGCGCGGCTAACTATGGCTACACCTTC.

The V call is TRBV28, the J call TRBJ2-1, with 12 bases aligning to TRBD2. Per the germline V gene, CDR1 is MDHEN and CDR2 is SYDVKM. The V gene end was trimmed by 6 bases and the J gene end by 8 bases; junction bases not matched to a gene: 8. This CDR3 has 15 residues. The CDR3 loop reads CASRSSGRADHEQFF. The CDR3 DNA is TGTGCCAGCAGGTCTAGCGGGAGGGCCGATCATGAGCAGTTCTTC.

Only one count was recorded for this clone. This chain connects TRBV5-1 to TRBJ2-5; perhaps TRBD1 as D (6 bases). The CDR3 totals 15 residues. The germline V and J ends were trimmed by 5 bases and 0 bases, with 14 bases remaining between them. Germline CDR1 SGHRS, CDR2 YFSETQ. The CDR3 loop is CASRLGTLYQETQYF. CDR3 in DNA: TGCGCCAGCAGACTCGGGACATTGTACCAAGAGACCCAGTACTTC.

V is TRBV2 and J is TRBJ2-3, with D perhaps TRBD2 (6 bases). Trimming left V 0 bases short and J 0 bases short, with 13 bases between. Germline CDR1 SNHLY, CDR2 FYNNEI. The CDR3 is 17 residues long. The CDR3 DNA sequence: TGTGCCAGCAGTGAAGCGCTTCTGGGAGGTAGCACAGATACGCAGTATTTT. Translated: CASSEALLGGSTDTQYF.

The rearrangement joins TRBV6-6 to TRBJ2-7; D is perhaps TRBD1 (5 bases). Germline CDR1 and CDR2: MNHNY and SVGAGI (reference sequence). The CDR3 sequence is 12 residues long. V lost 2 bases and J lost 3, with 5 bases in between. The CDR3 reads CASSYQGYEQYF. DNA for the CDR3: TGTGCCAGCAGTTACCAGGGCTACGAGCAGTACTTC.

The rearrangement joins TRBV27 to TRBJ2-5; 7 bases are a match to TRBD2. The J segment lost 5 bases and the V segment lost 5 bases, leaving 8 bases of the junction unmatched. Per the germline V gene, CDR1 is MNHEY and CDR2 is SMNVEV (reference sequence). This CDR3 region has 14 residues. The CDR3 DNA is TGTGCCAGCAGTCCCGCGGGAGTTGGGGAGACCCAGTACTTC. Translation gives CASSPAGVGETQYF.

This sequence joins TRBV27 and TRBJ1-2; D gene ambiguous. V dropped 3 bases and J dropped 0 bases, with 5 bases sitting between them. This CDR3 comprises 13 residues. Germline V gene data show CDR1 as MNHEY and CDR2 as SMNVEV (reference sequence). As DNA, the CDR3 is TGTGCCAGCAGTTTCGTATCTAACTATGGCTACACCTTC. Amino acids: CASSFVSNYGYTF.

This sequence joins TRBV6-5 and TRBJ2-5; 7 positions match TRBD1. The J call may be faulty, since TRBJ2-7 better matches the DNA end. The germline V gene has CDR1 MNHEY and CDR2 SVGAGI. The CDR3 totals 13 residues. The DNA for the CDR3 is TGTGCCAGCAGCCTGACAGGGTACAGCGAGCAGTACTTC. Protein product: CASSLTGYSEQYF.

This clone was seen only a few times. The J gene is TRBJ2-1, the V gene TRBV6-1, with 12 bases matching TRBD2. The V segment lost 3 bases and the J segment 6 bases; nucleotides outside the gene matches: 3. CDR3 length: 15 residues. Germline CDR1 reads MNHNS; CDR2 reads SASEGT. This CDR3 is CASSDSTSGSNEQFF. CDR3 DNA sequence: TGTGCCAGCAGTGACTCGACTAGCGGGAGCAATGAGCAGTTCTTC.

V and J are TRBV28 and TRBJ1-2; D is possibly TRBD1 (5 bases). The CDR3 extends over 14 amino acids. V was shortened by 1 base and J by 6 bases, with 12 bases between the two germline ends. Germline loops: CDR1 MDHEN, CDR2 SYDVKM. CDR3 in amino acids: CASSLSAGGDGYTF. The CDR3, as DNA: TGTGCCAGCAGTTTATCGGCGGGGGGGGATGGCTACACCTTC.

The chain joins TRBV6-1 to TRBJ2-5, with TRBD1 matching over 7 bases. CDR3 size: 13 residues. J gave up 11 bases and V 1 base, and 7 bases lay outside the gene matches. In germline, CDR1 is MNHNS, CDR2 SASEGT. The CDR3 reads CASSEVRDSEQYF. The CDR3, as DNA: TGTGCCAGCAGTGAAGTCCGGGACAGTGAACAGTACTTC.